The rows below give T cell receptor beta chains drawn from one sample of a study of blood T cell repertoires in COVID-19. Sequencing used immunoSEQ multiplex PCR; TCRdb keeps in-frame clones, though not all of them. The sample lists 70,000 or so clones; approximately 86% were seen once. Sequenced input: peripheral blood. These receptors were taken from a woman between 50 and 59 years old with acute or convalescent COVID-19. The conserved cysteine and the conserved F or W are not part of the CDR3 here. The order of the fields is J gene, V gene, CDR3 length, CDR3 protein.

TRBJ2-7	TRBV14	15	ASSHPLGLASSYEQY
TRBJ2-1	TRBV7-9	14	ASSPRDMDGGNEQF
TRBJ1-4	TRBV19	13	ASSPDRAGNEKLF
TRBJ2-1	TRBV3-1/TRBV3-2	15	ASSQDPPGGAFNEQF
TRBJ1-4	TRBV5-5	11	ASSFRFNEKLF
TRBJ1-6	TRBV19	16	ASSIVSQEAGDYSPLH
TRBJ2-1	TRBV4-2	11	ASSQDLGGGQF
TRBJ1-4	TRBV9	11	ASSVTVNEKLF
TRBJ2-1	TRBV20-1	9	SAEDRGRVF
TRBJ1-2	TRBV28	11	ASSRQPLYGYT
TRBJ1-4	TRBV2	12	ASSGGPLEEKLF
TRBJ2-7	TRBV6-6	12	ASSYSRGPYEQY
TRBJ2-6	TRBV7-2	14	ASSRLALGGANVLT
TRBJ1-1	TRBV5-1	12	ASSRQALNTEAF
TRBJ1-2	TRBV2	13	ASSERGGPNYGYT
TRBJ2-5	TRBV19	13	ASSIALRGGETQY
TRBJ2-7	TRBV7-2	13	ASSQLAGGPDEQY
TRBJ1-3	TRBV19	13	ASSPPWIGENTIY
TRBJ2-1	TRBV5-1	13	ASSFSSLSYNEQF
TRBJ1-4	TRBV19	12	ASSIADSGEKLF
TRBJ2-1	TRBV11-2	13	ASSLPTSGRNEQF
TRBJ2-1	TRBV7-9	13	ASTAGGPYPNEQF
TRBJ2-1	TRBV5-8	14	ASSLDVRSGLNEQF
TRBJ1-1	TRBV7-2	9	ASSPQGSFL
TRBJ2-1	TRBV5-4	13	ASSLPSSSYNEQF
TRBJ1-1	TRBV28	14	ASSPYYRSINTEAF
TRBJ1-5	TRBV19	14	ASRSIQGTSNQPQH
TRBJ2-3	TRBV5-1	15	ASTLGGSGVSTDTQY
TRBJ2-1	TRBV21-1	11	ASSKTVMDEQF
TRBJ1-2	TRBV27	14	ASSPSGGATFYGYT
TRBJ1-3	TRBV30	13	AWTVGGFAGNTIY
TRBJ1-5	TRBV27	13	ASISGGRRNQPQH
TRBJ1-3	TRBV6-5	11	ASSYGQGYTIY
TRBJ2-2	TRBV5-1	12	ASSFAGNTGELF
TRBJ2-3	TRBV30	13	AWSRKGARVDTQY
TRBJ2-2	TRBV30	12	AWSGDRGSGELF
TRBJ1-1	TRBV12-5	11	ASGLGELTEAF
TRBJ2-7	TRBV15	13	ATSRDRSPAYEQY
TRBJ1-5	TRBV28	12	ASSPNRNNQPQH